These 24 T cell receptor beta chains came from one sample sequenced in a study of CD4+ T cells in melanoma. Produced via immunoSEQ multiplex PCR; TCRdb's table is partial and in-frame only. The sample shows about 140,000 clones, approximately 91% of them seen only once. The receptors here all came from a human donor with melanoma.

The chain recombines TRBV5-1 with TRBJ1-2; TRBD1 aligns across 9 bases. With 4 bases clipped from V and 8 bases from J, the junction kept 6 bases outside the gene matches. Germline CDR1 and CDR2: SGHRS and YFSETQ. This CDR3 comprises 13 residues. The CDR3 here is CASSLGQGRGYTF. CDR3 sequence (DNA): TGCGCCAGCAGCCTAGGACAGGGGCGCGGCTACACCTTC.

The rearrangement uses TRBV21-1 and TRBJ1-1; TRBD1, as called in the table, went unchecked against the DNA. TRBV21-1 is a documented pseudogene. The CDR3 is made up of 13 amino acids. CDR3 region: CASFQGGLAEAFF. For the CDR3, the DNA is TGTGCCAGCTTCCAAGGGGGTTTGGCTGAAGCTTTCTTT.

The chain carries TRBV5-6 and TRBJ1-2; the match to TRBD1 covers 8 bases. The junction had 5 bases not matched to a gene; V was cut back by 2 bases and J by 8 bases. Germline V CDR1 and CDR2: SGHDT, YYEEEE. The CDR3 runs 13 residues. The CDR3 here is CASSFAGGEGYTF. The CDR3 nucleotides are TGTGCCAGCAGCTTCGCAGGGGGCGAGGGCTACACCTTC.

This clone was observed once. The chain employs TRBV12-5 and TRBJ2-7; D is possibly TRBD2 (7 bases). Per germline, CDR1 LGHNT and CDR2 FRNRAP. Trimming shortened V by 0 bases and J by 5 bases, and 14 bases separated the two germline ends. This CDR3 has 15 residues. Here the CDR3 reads CASGLVLGGLDEQYF. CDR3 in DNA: TGTGCTAGTGGTTTGGTATTGGGGGGGCTGGACGAGCAGTACTTC.

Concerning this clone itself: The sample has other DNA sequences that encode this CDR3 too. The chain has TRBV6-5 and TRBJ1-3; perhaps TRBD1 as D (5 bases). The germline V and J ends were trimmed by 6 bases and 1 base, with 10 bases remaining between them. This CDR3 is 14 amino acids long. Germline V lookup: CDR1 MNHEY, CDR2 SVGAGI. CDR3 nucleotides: TGTGCCAGCAGCCCTGGGGGGTCTGGAAACACCATATATTTT. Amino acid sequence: CASSPGGSGNTIYF.

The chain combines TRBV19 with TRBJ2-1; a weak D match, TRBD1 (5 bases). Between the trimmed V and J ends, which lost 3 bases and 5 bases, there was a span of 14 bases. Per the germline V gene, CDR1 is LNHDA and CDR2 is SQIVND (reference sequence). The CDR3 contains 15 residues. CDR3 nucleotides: TGTGCCAGTAGTATTGCAGGGTCCGACCACAATGAGCAGTTCTTC. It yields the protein CASSIAGSDHNEQFF.

CDR3 nucleotide sequence: TGTGCCATCAGTGAGTCACCCTTCGGCGGCTACACCTTC. Amino acids: CAISESPFGGYTF. This sequence joins TRBV10-3 and TRBJ1-2; D is unclear. Trimming took off 0 bases at V and 8 bases at J, with 10 bases between the two ends. There are 13 residues in the CDR3. The germline V gene has CDR1 ENHRY and CDR2 SYGVKD.

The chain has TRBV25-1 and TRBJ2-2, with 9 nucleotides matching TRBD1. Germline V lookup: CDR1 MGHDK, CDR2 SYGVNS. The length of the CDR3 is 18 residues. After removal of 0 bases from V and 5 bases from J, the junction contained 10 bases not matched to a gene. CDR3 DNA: TGTGCCAGCAGTGAATACGAACCGGGACAGGGTTCGACCGGGGAGCTGTTTTTT. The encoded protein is CASSEYEPGQGSTGELFF.

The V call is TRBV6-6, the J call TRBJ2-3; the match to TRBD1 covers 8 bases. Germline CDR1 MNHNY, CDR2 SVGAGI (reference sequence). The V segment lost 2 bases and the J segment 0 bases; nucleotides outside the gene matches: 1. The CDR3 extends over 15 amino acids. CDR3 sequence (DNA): TGTGCCAGCAGTTACGGGACAGGCAGCACAGATACGCAGTATTTT. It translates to CASSYGTGSTDTQYF.

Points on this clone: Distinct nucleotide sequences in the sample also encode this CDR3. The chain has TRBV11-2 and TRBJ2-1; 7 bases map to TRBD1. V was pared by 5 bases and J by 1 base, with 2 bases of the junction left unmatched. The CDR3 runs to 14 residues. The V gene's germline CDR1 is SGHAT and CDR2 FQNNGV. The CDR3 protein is CASSRQGSYNEQFF. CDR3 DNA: TGTGCCAGCAGCAGACAGGGATCCTACAATGAGCAGTTCTTC.

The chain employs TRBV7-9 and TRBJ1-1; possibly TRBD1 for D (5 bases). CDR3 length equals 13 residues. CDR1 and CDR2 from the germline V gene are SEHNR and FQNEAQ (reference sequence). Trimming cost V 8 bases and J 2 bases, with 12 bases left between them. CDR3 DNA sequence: TGTGCCAGCGGACACATCCGAAACACTGAAGCTTTCTTT. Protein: CASGHIRNTEAFF.

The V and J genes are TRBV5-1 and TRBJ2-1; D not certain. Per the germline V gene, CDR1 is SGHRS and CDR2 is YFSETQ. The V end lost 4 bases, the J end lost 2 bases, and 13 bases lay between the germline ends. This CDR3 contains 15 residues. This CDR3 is CASSDLRQTYNEQFF. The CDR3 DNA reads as TGCGCCAGCAGCGACCTTCGGCAAACCTACAATGAGCAGTTCTTC. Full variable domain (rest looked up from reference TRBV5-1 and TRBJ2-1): KAGVTQTPRYLIKTRGQQVTLSCSPISGHRSVSWYQQTPGQGLQFLFEYFSETQRNKGNFPGRFSGRQFSNSRSEMNVSTLELGDSALYLCASSDLRQTYNEQFFGPGTRLTVL.

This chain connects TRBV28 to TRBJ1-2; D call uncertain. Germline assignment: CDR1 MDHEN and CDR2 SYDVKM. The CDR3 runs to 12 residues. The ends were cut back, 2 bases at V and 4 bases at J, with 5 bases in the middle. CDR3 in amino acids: CASSLTAYGYTF. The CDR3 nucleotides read TGTGCCAGCAGTTTAACAGCCTATGGCTACACCTTC.

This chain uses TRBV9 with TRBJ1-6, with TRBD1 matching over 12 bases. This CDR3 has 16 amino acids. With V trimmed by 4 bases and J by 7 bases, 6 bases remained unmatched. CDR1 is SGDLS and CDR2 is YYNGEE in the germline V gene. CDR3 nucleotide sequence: TGTGCCAGCAGCCAGTCCGGGACAGGGGGCAATTCACCCCTCCACTTT. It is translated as CASSQSGTGGNSPLHF.

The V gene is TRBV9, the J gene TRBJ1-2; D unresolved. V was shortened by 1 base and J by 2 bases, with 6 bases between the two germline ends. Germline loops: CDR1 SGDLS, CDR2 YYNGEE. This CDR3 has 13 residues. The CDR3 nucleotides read TGTGCCAGCAGCGTATCAGTGAACTATGGCTACACCTTC. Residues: CASSVSVNYGYTF.

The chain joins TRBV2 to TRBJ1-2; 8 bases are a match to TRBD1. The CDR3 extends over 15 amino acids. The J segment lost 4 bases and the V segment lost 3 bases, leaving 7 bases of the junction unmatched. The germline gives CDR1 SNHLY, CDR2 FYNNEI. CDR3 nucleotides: TGTGCCAGCAGTGAGGGGCCAGGGGGCCCCTATGGCTACACCTTC. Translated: CASSEGPGGPYGYTF.

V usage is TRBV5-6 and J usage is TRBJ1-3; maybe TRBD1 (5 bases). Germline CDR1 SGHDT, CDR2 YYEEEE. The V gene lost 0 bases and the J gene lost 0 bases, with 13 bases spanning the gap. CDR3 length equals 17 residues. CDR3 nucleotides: TGTGCCAGCAGCTTGGTAGGACAACCCTTCTCTGGAAACACCATATATTTT. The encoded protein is CASSLVGQPFSGNTIYF.

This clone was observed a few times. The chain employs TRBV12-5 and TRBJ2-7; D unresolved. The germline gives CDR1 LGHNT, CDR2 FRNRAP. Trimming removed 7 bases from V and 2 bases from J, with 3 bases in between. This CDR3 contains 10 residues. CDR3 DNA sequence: TGTGCTAGTGCCGCCTACGAGCAGTACTTC. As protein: CASAAYEQYF. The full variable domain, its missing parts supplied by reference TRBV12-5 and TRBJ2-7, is DARVTQTPRHKVTEMGQEVTMRCQPILGHNTVFWYRQTMMQGLELLAYFRNRAPLDDSGMPKDRFSAEMPDATLATLKIQPSEPRDSAVYFCASAAYEQYFGPGTRLTVT.

CDR3 sequence reads: CASSFPQETQYF. CDR3 DNA sequence: TGCGCCAGCAGCTTCCCACAAGAGACCCAGTACTTC. This chain uses TRBV5-1 with TRBJ2-5; unclear D gene. Germline V lookup: CDR1 SGHRS, CDR2 YFSETQ. CDR3 size: 12 residues. The V and J ends lost 2 bases and 2 bases respectively, with 4 bases between them.

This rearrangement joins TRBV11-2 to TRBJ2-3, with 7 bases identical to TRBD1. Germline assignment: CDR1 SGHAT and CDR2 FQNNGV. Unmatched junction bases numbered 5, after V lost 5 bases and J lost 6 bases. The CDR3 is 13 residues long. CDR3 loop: CASSATGTDTQYF. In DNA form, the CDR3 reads TGTGCCAGCAGCGCGACAGGGACCGATACGCAGTATTTT.

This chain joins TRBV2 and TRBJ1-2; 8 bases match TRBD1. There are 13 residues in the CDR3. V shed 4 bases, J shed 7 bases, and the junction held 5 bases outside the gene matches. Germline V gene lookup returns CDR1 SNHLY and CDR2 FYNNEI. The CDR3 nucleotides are TGTGCCAGCAGTGGGTCAGGGGGCTCTGGCTACACCTTC. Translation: CASSGSGGSGYTF.

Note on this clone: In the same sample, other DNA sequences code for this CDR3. Here the CDR3 reads CASSASTGRQPQHF. CDR3 bases: TGTGCCAGCAGTGCATCGACAGGGCGGCAGCCCCAGCATTTT. This chain connects TRBV2 to TRBJ1-5; 7 bases agree with TRBD1. V lost 4 bases and J lost 7; bases outside the gene matches: 7. The CDR3 has 14 amino acids. Germline V CDR1 and CDR2: SNHLY, FYNNEI.

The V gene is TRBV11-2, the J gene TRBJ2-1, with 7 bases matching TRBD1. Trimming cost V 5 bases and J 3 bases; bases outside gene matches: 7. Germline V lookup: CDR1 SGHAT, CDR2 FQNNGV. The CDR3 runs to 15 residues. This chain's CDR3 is CASSPSGTVYNEQFF. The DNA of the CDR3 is TGTGCCAGCAGCCCCTCCGGGACAGTCTACAATGAGCAGTTCTTC.

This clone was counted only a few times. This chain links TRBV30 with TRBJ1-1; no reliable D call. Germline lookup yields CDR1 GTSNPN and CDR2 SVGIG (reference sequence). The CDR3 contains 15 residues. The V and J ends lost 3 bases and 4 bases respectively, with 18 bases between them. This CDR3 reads CAWRLKGQAATEAFF. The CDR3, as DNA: TGTGCCTGGAGGTTAAAAGGGCAGGCTGCCACTGAAGCTTTCTTT.